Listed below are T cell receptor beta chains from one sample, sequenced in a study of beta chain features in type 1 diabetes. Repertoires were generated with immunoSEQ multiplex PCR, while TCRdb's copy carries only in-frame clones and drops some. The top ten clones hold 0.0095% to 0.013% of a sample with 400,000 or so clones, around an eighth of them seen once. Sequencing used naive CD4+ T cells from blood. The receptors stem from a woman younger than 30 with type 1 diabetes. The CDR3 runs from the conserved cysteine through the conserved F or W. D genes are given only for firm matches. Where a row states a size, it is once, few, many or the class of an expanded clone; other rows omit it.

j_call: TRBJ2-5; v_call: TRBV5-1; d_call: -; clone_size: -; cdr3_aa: CASSLLQGAQETQYF
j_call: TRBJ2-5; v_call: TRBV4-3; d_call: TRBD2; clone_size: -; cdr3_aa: CASSNSGRGETQYF
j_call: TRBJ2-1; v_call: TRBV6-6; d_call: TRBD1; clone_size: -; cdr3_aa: CASRPGGNEQFF
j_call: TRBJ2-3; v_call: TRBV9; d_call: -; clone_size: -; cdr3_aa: CASSVDGPGTDTQYF
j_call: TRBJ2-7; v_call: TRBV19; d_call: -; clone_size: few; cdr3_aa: CASSISGGYYEQYF
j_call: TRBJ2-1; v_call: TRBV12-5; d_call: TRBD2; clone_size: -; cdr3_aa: CASAPSGRPHNEQFF
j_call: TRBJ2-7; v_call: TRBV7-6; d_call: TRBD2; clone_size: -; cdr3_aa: CASSFLAGVDEQYF
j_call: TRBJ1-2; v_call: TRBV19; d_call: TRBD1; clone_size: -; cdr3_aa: CASSTQQGADYGYTF
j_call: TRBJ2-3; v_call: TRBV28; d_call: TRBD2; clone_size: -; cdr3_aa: CASSLDLAGGPTDTQYF
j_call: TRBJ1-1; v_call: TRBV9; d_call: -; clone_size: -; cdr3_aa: CASSVRDRWGEAFF
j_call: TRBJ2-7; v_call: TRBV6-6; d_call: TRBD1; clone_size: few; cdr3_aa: CASKFRGNEQYF
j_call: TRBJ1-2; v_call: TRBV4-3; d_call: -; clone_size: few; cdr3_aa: CASSPRTALNYGYTF
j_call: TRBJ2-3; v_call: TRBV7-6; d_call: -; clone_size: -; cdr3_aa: CASSLAGHPGTDTQYF
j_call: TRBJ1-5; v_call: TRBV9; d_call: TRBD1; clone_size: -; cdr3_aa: CASSEDRENQPQHF
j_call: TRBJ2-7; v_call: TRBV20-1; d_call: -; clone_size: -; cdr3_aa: CSASPGFEQYF
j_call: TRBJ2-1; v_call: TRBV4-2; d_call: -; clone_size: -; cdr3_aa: CASSQGMRVYEQFF
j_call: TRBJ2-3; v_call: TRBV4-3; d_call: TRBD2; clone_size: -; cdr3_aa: CASSPGLAGLTDTQYF
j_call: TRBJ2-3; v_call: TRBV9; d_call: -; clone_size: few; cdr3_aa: CASSVLGGGSKAQYF
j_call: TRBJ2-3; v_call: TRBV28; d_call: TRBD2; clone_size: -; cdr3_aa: CASSLSRERHF
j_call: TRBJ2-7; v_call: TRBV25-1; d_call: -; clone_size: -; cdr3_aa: CASSTSPSEGVKYF
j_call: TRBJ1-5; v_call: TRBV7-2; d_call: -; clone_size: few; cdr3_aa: CASSFRSNQPQHF
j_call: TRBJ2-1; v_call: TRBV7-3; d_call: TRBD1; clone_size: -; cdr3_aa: CASSFSGTGAGWHEQFF
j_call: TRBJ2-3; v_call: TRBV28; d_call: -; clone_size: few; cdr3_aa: CASSTRVDTQYF
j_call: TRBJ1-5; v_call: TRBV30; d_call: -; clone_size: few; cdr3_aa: CAWNRDGNQPQHF
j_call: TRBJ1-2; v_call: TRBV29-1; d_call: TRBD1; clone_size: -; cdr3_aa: CSTGGPGAYGYTF
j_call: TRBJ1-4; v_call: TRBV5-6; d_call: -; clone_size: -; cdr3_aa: CASSSIFATNEKLFF
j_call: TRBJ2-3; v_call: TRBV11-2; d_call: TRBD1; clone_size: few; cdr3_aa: CASSPGQGAVGTDTQYF
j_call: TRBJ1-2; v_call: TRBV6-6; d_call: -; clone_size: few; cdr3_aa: CASDTGYGYTF
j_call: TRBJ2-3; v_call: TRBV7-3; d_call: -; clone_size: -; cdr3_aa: CASSRRVGHGTDTQYF
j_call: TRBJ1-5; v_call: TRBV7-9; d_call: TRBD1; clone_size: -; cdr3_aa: CASSAGQGNQPQHF
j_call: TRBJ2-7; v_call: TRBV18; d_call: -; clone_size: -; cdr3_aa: CASSTGAKEGQYF